The clone carrying this T cell receptor (beta chain) was seen at least ten times. Its antigen is unidentified. These data belong to a study of T cells after yellow fever vaccination. General study results and limits: Most clones from primary vaccination resurfaced after the booster (around 95% CD4, more than 75% CD8).

The CDR3 has 18 amino acids. Germline CDR1 SGHAT, CDR2 FQNNGV. The V segment lost 5 bases and the J segment 3 bases; nucleotides outside the gene matches: 11. They built TCR cDNA with 5'RACE template switching, a step that put in a universal primer site and UMIs. MiXCR, applied by TCRdb to the 5' RACE reads, yields one record per CDR3 protein. The sample includes about 220,000 distinct CDR3 sequences, approximately 3% of them seen just once. The chain links TRBV11-2 to TRBJ2-1; 12 nucleotides match TRBD2. This receptor was obtained from a man aged 18 to 29 who received the YFV17D yellow fever vaccine. The source material was CD4+ T cells sorted from PBMCs, sampled 10 days after the yellow fever booster vaccination. The DNA for the CDR3 is TGTGCCAGCAGCATCCGACTAGCGGGGGAGCCCAGCTACAATGAGCAGTTCTTC. Amino acid sequence: CASSIRLAGEPSYNEQFF.